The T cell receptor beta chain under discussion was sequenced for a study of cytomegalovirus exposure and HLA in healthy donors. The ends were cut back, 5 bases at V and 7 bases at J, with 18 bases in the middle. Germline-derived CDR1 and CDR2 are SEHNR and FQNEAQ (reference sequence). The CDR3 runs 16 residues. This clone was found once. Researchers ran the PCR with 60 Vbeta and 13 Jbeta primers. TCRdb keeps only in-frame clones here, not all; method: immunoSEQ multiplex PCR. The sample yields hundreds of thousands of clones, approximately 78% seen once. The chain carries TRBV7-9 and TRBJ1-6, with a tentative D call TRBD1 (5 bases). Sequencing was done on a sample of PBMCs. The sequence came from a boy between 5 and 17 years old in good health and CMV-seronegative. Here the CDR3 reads CASSPESWTRNSPLHF. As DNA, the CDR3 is TGTGCCAGCAGCCCCGAATCTTGGACACGGAATTCACCCCTCCACTTT.